This TCR beta chain is from a study of preoperative IRX-2 immunotherapy in early breast cancer. Clones were sequenced by immunoSEQ multiplex PCR, and TCRdb holds only the in-frame ones, with some missing. The sample contains 30,000 to 35,000 clones, nearly 95% of which appear only once. Indicated treatment: preoperative locoregional IRX-2 cytokine immunotherapy. This CDR3 is built from 13 residues. Germline V gene sequence: CDR1 SQVTM, CDR2 ANQGSEA. V gave up 5 bases and J gave up 6 bases, with 14 bases separating them. Sample collection was performed from a patient treated with IRX-2 immunotherapy. The chain joins TRBV29-1 to TRBJ2-1; maybe TRBD2 (5 bases). The TCR was taken from a human donor with breast cancer. This chain's CDR3 is CSVTTGLINEQFF. The CDR3 nucleotides read TGCAGCGTTACGACGGGATTAATCAATGAGCAGTTCTTC.